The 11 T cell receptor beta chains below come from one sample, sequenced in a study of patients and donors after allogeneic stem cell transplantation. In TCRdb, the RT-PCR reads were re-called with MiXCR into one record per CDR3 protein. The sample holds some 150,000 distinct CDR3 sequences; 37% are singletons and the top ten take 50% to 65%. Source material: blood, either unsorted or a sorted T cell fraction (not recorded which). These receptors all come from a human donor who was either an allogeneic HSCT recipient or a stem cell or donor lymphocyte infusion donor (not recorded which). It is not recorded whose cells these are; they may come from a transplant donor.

The CDR3 spells CASSRAIYFQPQHF. CDR3 in DNA: TGTGCCAGCAGCCGGGCCATCTATTTCCAGCCCCAGCATTTT. The chain combines TRBV12-3 or TRBV12-4 with TRBJ1-5; D remains ambiguous. V lost 6 bases and J lost 7, with 16 bases in between. The CDR3 runs to 14 residues.

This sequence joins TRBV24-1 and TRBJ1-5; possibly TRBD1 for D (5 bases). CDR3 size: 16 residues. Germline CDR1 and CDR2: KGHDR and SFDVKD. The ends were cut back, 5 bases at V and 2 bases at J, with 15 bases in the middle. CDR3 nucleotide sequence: TGTGCCACCAGTGTCCCCGGGGCAGGGTGCAATCAGCCCCAGCATTTT. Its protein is CATSVPGAGCNQPQHF.

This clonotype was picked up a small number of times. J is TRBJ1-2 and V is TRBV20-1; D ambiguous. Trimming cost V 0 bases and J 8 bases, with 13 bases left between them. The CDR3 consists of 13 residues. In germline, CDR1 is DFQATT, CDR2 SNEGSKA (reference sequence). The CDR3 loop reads CSARDDAAWGYTF. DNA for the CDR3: TGCAGTGCTAGAGACGACGCCGCGTGGGGCTACACCTTC.

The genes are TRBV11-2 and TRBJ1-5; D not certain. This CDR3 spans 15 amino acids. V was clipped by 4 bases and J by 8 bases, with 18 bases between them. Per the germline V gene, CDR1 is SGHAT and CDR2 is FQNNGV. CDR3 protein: CASSSFAEVRKPQHF. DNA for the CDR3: TGTGCCAGCAGCTCATTTGCAGAAGTACGCAAGCCCCAGCATTTT.

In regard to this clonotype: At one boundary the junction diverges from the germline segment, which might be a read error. Here the CDR3 reads CASSAGFTDTQYF. CDR3 nucleotide sequence: TGTGCTAGCAGCGCGGGGTTCACAGATACGCAGTATTTT. This chain connects TRBV7-7 to TRBJ2-3; tentative D call: TRBD2 (6 bases). The germline CDR1 and CDR2 sequences are SSHAT and FNYEAQ (reference sequence). The CDR3 spans 13 residues. The complete variable domain, with remaining parts taken from reference TRBV7-7 and TRBJ2-3, reads GAGVSQSPRYKVTKRGQDVTLRCDPISSHATLYWYQQALGQGPEFLTYFNYEAQPDKSGLPSDRFSAERPEGSISTLTIQRTEQRDSAMYRCASSAGFTDTQYFGPGTRLTVL.

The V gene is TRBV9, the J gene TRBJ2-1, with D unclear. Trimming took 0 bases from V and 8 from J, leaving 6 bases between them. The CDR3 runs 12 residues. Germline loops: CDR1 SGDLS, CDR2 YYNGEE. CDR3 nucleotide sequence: TGTGCCAGCAGCGTAGAGCATTATGAGCAGTTCTTC. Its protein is CASSVEHYEQFF.

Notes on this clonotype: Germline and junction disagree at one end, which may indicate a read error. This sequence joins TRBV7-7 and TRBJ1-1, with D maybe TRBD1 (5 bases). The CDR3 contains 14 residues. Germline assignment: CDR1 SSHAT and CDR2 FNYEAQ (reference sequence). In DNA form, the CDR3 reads TGTGCTAGCAGCTTAGATCCCTACAGGAATGAAGCTTTCTTT. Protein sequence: CASSLDPYRNEAFF.

The CDR3 sequence: CAISESDYNEQFF. CDR3 coding DNA: TGTGCCATCAGTGAGTCGGACTACAATGAGCAGTTCTTC. The chain recombines TRBV10-3 with TRBJ2-1; no reliable D call. V was trimmed by 0 bases and J by 3 bases, leaving 3 bases between them. Germline V gene lookup returns CDR1 ENHRY and CDR2 SYGVKD. The CDR3 consists of 13 residues.

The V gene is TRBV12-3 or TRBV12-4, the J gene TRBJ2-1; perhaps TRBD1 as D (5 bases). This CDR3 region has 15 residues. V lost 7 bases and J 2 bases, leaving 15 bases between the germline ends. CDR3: CASNIAGWAYNEQFF. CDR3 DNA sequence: TGTGCCAGCAACATCGCAGGGTGGGCCTACAATGAGCAGTTCTTC.

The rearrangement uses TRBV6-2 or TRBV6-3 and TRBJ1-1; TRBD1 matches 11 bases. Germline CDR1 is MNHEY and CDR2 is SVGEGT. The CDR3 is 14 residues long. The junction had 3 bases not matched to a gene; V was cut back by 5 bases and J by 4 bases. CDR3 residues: CASSTGTGGTEAFF. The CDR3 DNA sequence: TGTGCCAGCAGTACCGGGACAGGGGGCACTGAAGCTTTCTTT.

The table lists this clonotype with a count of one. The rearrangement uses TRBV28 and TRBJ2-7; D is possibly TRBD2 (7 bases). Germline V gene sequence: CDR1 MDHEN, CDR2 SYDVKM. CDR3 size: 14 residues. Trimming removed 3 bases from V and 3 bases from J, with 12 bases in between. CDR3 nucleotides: TGTGCCAGCAGTTTGGGGGAGGGGGTCTACGAGCAGTACTTC. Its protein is CASSLGEGVYEQYF.